Below are 26 T cell receptor beta chains sequenced from a single sample in a study of vaccination and CD4 T cells after COVID-19. The Oncomine TCR Beta short-read assay sequenced DNA from cultured CD4+ T cells. In TCRdb, the PCR reads were re-called with MiXCR into one record per CDR3 protein. The sample yields about 13,000 distinct CDR3 sequences, roughly half seen once. As to treatment: roughly 10-day PBMC culture with coronavirus spike peptide pools or control peptides (ViraFEST assay). The antigens for these receptors are not known. The sample comprised CD4+ T cells from blood, cultured in vitro. All receptors come from a human donor who had recovered from COVID-19.

J is TRBJ1-4 and V is TRBV12-3 or TRBV12-4; maybe TRBD1 (5 bases). V was shortened by 3 bases and J by 8 bases, with 10 bases between the two germline ends. This CDR3 has 13 residues. The CDR3: CASSFRGNEKLFF. The CDR3 nucleotides read TGTGCCAGCAGTTTTCGGGGGAACGAAAAACTGTTTTTT.

The rearrangement links TRBV20-1 to TRBJ1-2; 9 bases align to TRBD1. The CDR3 is 13 amino acids. The germline V gene encodes CDR1 DFQATT and CDR2 SNEGSKA (reference sequence). The junction had 2 bases not matched to a gene; V was cut back by 2 bases and J by 4 bases. In nucleotides, the CDR3 is TGCAGTGCTAGACCGACAGGGGGCTATGGCTACACCTTC. It specifies CSARPTGGYGYTF.

There are a few counts of this clonotype. This chain links TRBV20-1 with TRBJ1-5; 8 nucleotides agree with TRBD1. The germline V gene encodes CDR1 DFQATT and CDR2 SNEGSKA (reference sequence). With V trimmed by 6 bases and J by 3 bases, 13 bases remained unmatched. The CDR3 totals 16 residues. The CDR3 region has the DNA TGCAGTGCCCTGACGGCACAGACAGGGGACAATCAGCCCCAGCATTTT. The encoded protein is CSALTAQTGDNQPQHF.

The chain has TRBV30 and TRBJ1-1; 8 bases agree with TRBD1. Germline loops: CDR1 GTSNPN, CDR2 SVGIG (reference sequence). The CDR3 spans 14 residues. The J segment lost 2 bases and the V segment lost 2 bases, leaving 4 bases of the junction unmatched. The CDR3 DNA reads TGTGCCTGGAGTTTGACAGGGGCCAACACTGAAGCTTTCTTT. It yields the protein CAWSLTGANTEAFF. The full variable domain, completed using reference TRBV30 and TRBJ1-1, is SQTIHQWPATLVQPVGSPLSLECTVEGTSNPNLYWYRQAAGRGLQLLFYSVGIGQISSEVPQNLSASRPQDRQFILSSKKLLLSDSGFYLCAWSLTGANTEAFFGQGTRLTVV.

The rearrangement uses TRBV24-1 and TRBJ2-1, with D possibly matching TRBD1 (5 bases). The CDR3 spans 14 residues. Between the trimmed V and J ends, which lost 2 bases and 3 bases, there was a span of 7 bases. Germline-derived CDR1 and CDR2 are KGHDR and SFDVKD. CDR3 coding DNA: TGTGCCACCAGTGATTACAGGAACTACAATGAGCAGTTCTTC. As protein: CATSDYRNYNEQFF.

The sample holds a few counts of this clonotype. V gene TRBV20-1 combines with J gene TRBJ2-7, with a weak D call TRBD2 (6 bases). The germline V and J ends were trimmed by 0 bases and 4 bases, with 19 bases remaining between them. The V gene's germline CDR1 is DFQATT and CDR2 SNEGSKA (reference sequence). CDR3 length equals 16 residues. The CDR3 reads CSARDPLGKGTYEQYF. CDR3 nucleotides: TGCAGTGCTAGAGACCCTCTCGGGAAAGGGACTTACGAGCAGTACTTC.

The chain couples TRBV7-9 to TRBJ2-3; D remains ambiguous. This CDR3 is built from 11 residues. CDR1 is SEHNR, CDR2 FQNEAQ, per germline (reference sequence). V was cut by 8 bases and J by 6 bases, with 9 bases left in between. CDR3 region: CASGMPDTQYF. In nucleotides, the CDR3 is TGTGCCAGCGGCATGCCGGATACGCAGTATTTT. Full variable domain (remainder filled in from reference TRBV7-9 and TRBJ2-3): DTGVSQNPRHKITKRGQNVTFRCDPISEHNRLYWYRQTLGQGPEFLTYFQNEAQLEKSRLLSDRFSAERPKGSFSTLEIQRTEQGDSAMYLCASGMPDTQYFGPGTRLTVL.

This clonotype has more than one count but fewer than ten. The rearrangement joins TRBV20-1 to TRBJ2-3; 10 bases align to TRBD2. The V segment lost 8 bases and the J segment 4 bases; nucleotides outside the gene matches: 6. The CDR3 is made up of 13 amino acids. Germline V gene data show CDR1 as DFQATT and CDR2 as SNEGSKA (reference sequence). The CDR3 region has the DNA TGCAGTAGTCCAGCGGGAGGGTCAGATACGCAGTATTTT. The encoded protein is CSSPAGGSDTQYF.

V and J are TRBV6-1 and TRBJ1-4; tentative D call: TRBD1 (5 bases). The CDR3 extends over 14 amino acids. Trimming took 5 bases from V and 7 from J, leaving 14 bases between them. Germline-derived CDR1 and CDR2 are MNHNS and SASEGT. CDR3 coding DNA: TGTGCCAGCAGTCGCGCTCAGGGAGTTGAAAAACTGTTTTTT. This encodes CASSRAQGVEKLFF.

The chain has TRBV2 and TRBJ1-2; TRBD1 aligns across 8 bases. This CDR3 contains 13 residues. V lost 6 bases to trimming and J lost 3 bases; unmatched junction nucleotides: 3. The germline gives CDR1 SNHLY, CDR2 FYNNEI. The CDR3 here is CASRSQGDYGYTF. The CDR3 DNA follows: TGTGCCAGCAGATCACAGGGGGACTATGGCTACACCTTC.

This clonotype was counted only a few times. The rearrangement joins TRBV2 to TRBJ2-3; no clear D. This CDR3 spans 16 amino acids. Germline V lookup: CDR1 SNHLY, CDR2 FYNNEI. The V and J ends lost 4 bases and 5 bases respectively, with 19 bases between them. CDR3 residues: CASSARLALSGDTQYF. CDR3 nucleotides: TGTGCCAGCAGTGCCCGTCTCGCCTTATCAGGAGATACGCAGTATTTT.

The V and J genes are TRBV7-3 and TRBJ2-2; 7 bases are shared with TRBD2. The V gene's germline CDR1 is SGHTA and CDR2 FQGTGA. The CDR3 has 15 residues. Unmatched junction bases numbered 8, after V lost 4 bases and J lost 6 bases. The CDR3 sequence is CASSSPRLASGELFF. As DNA, the CDR3 is TGTGCCAGCAGCTCCCCTCGACTAGCATCCGGGGAGCTGTTTTTT.

The CDR3 DNA reads as TGTGCCAGCAGTTACGGCGGTGGGGGCATGAAAACAGATACGCAGTATTTT. Its protein product is CASSYGGGGMKTDTQYF. This chain links TRBV6-5 with TRBJ2-3; possibly TRBD1 for D (6 bases). Trimming pared 2 bases from V and 3 bases from J, leaving 18 bases between. CDR3 length: 17 residues. The germline V gene encodes CDR1 MNHEY and CDR2 SVGAGI.

V usage is TRBV11-1 and J usage is TRBJ1-1; possible D gene TRBD1, 5 bases. V lost 3 bases to trimming and J lost 2 bases, with 7 bases between them. The CDR3 extends over 13 amino acids. Germline V gene data show CDR1 as SGHAT and CDR2 as FQDESV (reference sequence). In DNA form, the CDR3 reads TGTGCCAGCAGCTTCAGGGACAACACTGAAGCTTTCTTT. Its protein is CASSFRDNTEAFF.

V is TRBV5-4 and J is TRBJ2-2, with D possibly matching TRBD1 (5 bases). This CDR3 region has 16 residues. Per the germline V gene, CDR1 is SGHNT and CDR2 is YYREEE (reference sequence). V shed 4 bases and J shed 3 bases, with 16 bases lying between them. As DNA, the CDR3 is TGTGCCAGCAGCCCCTTCCAGGGTCGGGACACCGGGGAGCTGTTTTTT. Translation gives CASSPFQGRDTGELFF.

The rearrangement uses TRBV21-1 and TRBJ1-6; TRBD1 is the table's D call, not checked against the DNA. TRBV21-1 is recorded as a pseudogene. This CDR3 contains 18 residues. Here the CDR3 DNA reads TGTGCCAGCAGCTCAAGTAAACAGGGCAATCCGTATAATTCACCCCTCCACTTT. It yields the protein CASSSSKQGNPYNSPLHF.

The chain uses TRBV7-9 and TRBJ1-2; 7 bases fit TRBD1. CDR3 length: 15 residues. Germline CDR1 is SEHNR and CDR2 is FQNEAQ (reference sequence). V lost 5 bases and J lost 2; bases outside the gene matches: 8. The CDR3 DNA is TGTGCCAGCAGCCCATCCGGACAGGCCAACTATGGCTACACCTTC. This gives the protein CASSPSGQANYGYTF.

This clonotype rates as medium-sized (0.01 to 0.1%). This sequence joins TRBV24-1 and TRBJ2-2; D uncertain. Germline CDR1 KGHDR, CDR2 SFDVKD. The CDR3 covers 13 residues. Trimming took off 6 bases at V and 0 bases at J, with 4 bases between the two ends. CDR3 loop: CATSITNTGELFF. The CDR3 nucleotides are TGTGCCACCAGTATCACGAACACCGGGGAGCTGTTTTTT.

This chain joins TRBV20-1 and TRBJ2-7; unclear D gene. The V gene's germline CDR1 is DFQATT and CDR2 SNEGSKA (reference sequence). V was trimmed by 0 bases and J by 3 bases, leaving 12 bases between them. The CDR3 has 14 amino acids. CDR3 nucleotide sequence: TGCAGTGCTAGAGAAGGCTCAACGGACTACGAGCAGTACTTC. This codes for CSAREGSTDYEQYF.

The rearrangement joins TRBV19 to TRBJ1-1; 7 positions match TRBD1. The CDR3 is 13 residues long. Trimming removed 8 bases from V and 0 bases from J; junction bases left unmatched: 3. Germline V gene data show CDR1 as LNHDA and CDR2 as SQIVND (reference sequence). CDR3 amino acids: CASGTAMNTEAFF. The CDR3 nucleotides read TGTGCCAGTGGGACAGCCATGAACACTGAAGCTTTCTTT.

CDR3 nucleotide sequence: TGTGCCAGTAGACGGATGAACACTGAAGCTTTCTTT. Its protein product is CASRRMNTEAFF. The V gene is TRBV19, the J gene TRBJ1-1; no clear D. The CDR3 has 12 residues. V was trimmed by 6 bases and J by 0 bases, leaving 5 bases between them. The germline V gene encodes CDR1 LNHDA and CDR2 SQIVND (reference sequence).

The chain is built from TRBV2 and TRBJ1-4; D remains unclear. The CDR3 has 12 residues. Looked up from germline, CDR1 is SNHLY and CDR2 is FYNNEI. The V gene lost 4 bases and the J gene lost 6 bases, with 6 bases spanning the gap. The CDR3 loop is CASSATDEKLFF. As DNA, the CDR3 is TGTGCCAGCAGTGCTACGGATGAAAAACTGTTTTTT.

This chain connects TRBV7-9 to TRBJ1-6; TRBD1 might be the D (5 bases). V lost 2 bases to trimming and J lost 9 bases, with 17 bases between them. From germline, CDR1 is SEHNR and CDR2 FQNEAQ (reference sequence). The CDR3 has 16 residues. The CDR3: CASSLLEIGVRSPLHF. CDR3 DNA sequence: TGTGCCAGCAGCTTACTAGAAATAGGGGTTCGTTCACCCCTCCACTTT.

In its sample, this clonotype was seen a few times. The chain combines TRBV20-1 with TRBJ2-6; 8 nucleotides match TRBD1. The J segment lost 1 base and the V segment lost 7 bases, leaving 6 bases of the junction unmatched. Germline-derived CDR1 and CDR2 are DFQATT and SNEGSKA (reference sequence). CDR3 size: 15 residues. CDR3 sequence: CSVKHRGSGANVLTF. DNA of the CDR3: TGCAGTGTAAAACACAGGGGGTCTGGGGCCAACGTCCTGACTTTC.

The chain combines TRBV5-1 with TRBJ1-2, with TRBD1 identical over 7 bases. Per the germline V gene, CDR1 is SGHRS and CDR2 is YFSETQ. The V and J ends lost 0 bases and 0 bases, in that order; junction bases with no gene match: 2. The CDR3 covers 15 residues. The CDR3 region has the DNA TGCGCCAGCAGCTTGGACAGGGGCCCTAACTATGGCTACACCTTC. Amino acid sequence: CASSLDRGPNYGYTF.

The rearrangement uses TRBV12-3 or TRBV12-4 and TRBJ2-1; D gene unclear. V lost 8 bases and J 7 bases, leaving 15 bases between the germline ends. CDR3 length equals 13 residues. Here the CDR3 DNA reads TGTGCCAGCGGGAATCTCCCCCCGAATGAGCAGTTCTTC. Protein: CASGNLPPNEQFF.